The rows below give T cell receptor beta chains drawn from one sample of a study of T cell changes during pregnancy in multiple sclerosis. TCRdb's copy holds only in-frame clones and misses some; the assay was immunoSEQ multiplex PCR. The table records fewer than 30,000 clones, 88% of them present only once. The material was CD8+ T cells from peripheral blood mononuclear cells, obtained in the second trimester of pregnancy. The source is a female donor with multiple sclerosis, enrolled in a pregnancy study. The CDR3 runs from the conserved cysteine through the conserved F or W. A D gene is named only where the DNA matches it firmly. Clone size, where shown, is once, few, many, or a class for clones that have expanded.

cdr3_aa,cdr3_nt,v_call,j_call,clone_size,d_call
CASSPIGPNTEAFF,TGTGCCAGCAGCCCAATTGGGCCGAACACTGAAGCTTTCTTT,TRBV16,TRBJ1-1,once,.
CASSLERGIGYTF,TGTGCCAGCAGCTTAGAACGGGGAATCGGCTACACCTTC,TRBV13,TRBJ1-2,.,.
CASSAASGGDYNEQFF,TGTGCCAGCAGCGCAGCTAGCGGGGGGGATTACAATGAGCAGTTCTTC,TRBV7-2,TRBJ2-1,.,TRBD2
CATEDRGKDTDTQYF,TGTGCCACGGAAGACAGGGGAAAGGACACAGATACGCAGTATTTT,TRBV10-3,TRBJ2-3,.,TRBD1
CATLTGGEDEQYF,TGTGCCACCCTGACAGGGGGTGAGGACGAGCAGTACTTC,TRBV28,TRBJ2-7,.,TRBD1
CASSLYGGAYTDTQYF,TGTGCCAGCAGTTTATATGGCGGGGCTTACACAGATACGCAGTATTTT,TRBV28,TRBJ2-3,.,.
CASSFGGNTEAFF,TGTGCCAGCAGTTTCGGGGGAAACACTGAAGCTTTCTTT,TRBV27,TRBJ1-1,.,.
CASSPAGTIYGYTF,TGTGCCAGTTCTCCCGCCGGGACAATCTATGGCTACACCTTC,TRBV27,TRBJ1-2,.,.
CASSPGGEFDAFF,TGTGCCAGCTCACCAGGGGGGGAGTTTGATGCTTTCTTT,TRBV18,TRBJ1-1,.,.
CASSQAGGLRETQYF,TGCGCCAGCAGCCAGGCGGGGGGGCTAAGGGAGACCCAGTACTTC,TRBV4-1,TRBJ2-5,.,TRBD2
CASSELRTAGYTF,TGCGCCAGCAGTGAGTTGAGGACAGCCGGCTACACCTTC,TRBV10-1,TRBJ1-2,.,.
CASSLGESYGYTF,TGTGCCAGCAGTTTAGGGGAGAGCTATGGCTACACCTTC,TRBV28,TRBJ1-2,.,.
CASSPRGAGTDTQYF,TGTGCCAGCAGCCCCCGCGGGGCCGGCACAGATACGCAGTATTTT,TRBV7-9,TRBJ2-3,.,.
CASGMNTEAFF,TGTGCCTCGGGAATGAACACTGAAGCTTTCTTT,TRBV30,TRBJ1-1,.,.
CASSDRTGVGTGELFF,TGTGCCAGCAGTGATAGGACAGGGGTAGGCACCGGGGAGCTGTTTTTT,TRBV6-1,TRBJ2-2,.,TRBD1
CASGHRTALLPTMEPF,TGTGCCAGCGGCCATCGGACAGCTCTTCTCCCGACTATGGAGCCCTTC,TRBV28,TRBJ1-2,.,.